Following are 11 T cell receptor beta chains from one sample sequenced in a study of T cell responses to AZD1222 COVID-19 vaccine (dated by TCRdb to the early 2020s). Libraries were prepared through the immunoSEQ multiplex PCR assay. This is the immuneACCESS table as TCRdb keeps it, with only in-frame sequences that have V and J called. A part of the clones is gone; compared with another copy, unresolved V genes explain less than half, and the rest is unexplained. A total of 110,000 to 150,000 clones appear in this sample, approximately 92% of them only once. The ten most abundant clones make up around 3.5% of the sample. The meaning of the sample's time point label: about 28 days (+/-7) after the second vaccine dose. This specimen was peripheral blood, taken 28 days after the second AZD1222 dose. All receptors come from an adult who received the AZD1222 COVID-19 vaccine.

This sequence joins TRBV19 and TRBJ1-2; 9 bases fit TRBD1. Germline assignment: CDR1 LNHDA and CDR2 SQIVND (reference sequence). The CDR3 loop spans 14 amino acids. With 5 bases clipped from V and 4 bases from J, the junction kept 5 bases outside the gene matches. CDR3 loop: CASSYPTGGYGYTF. The CDR3 nucleotides read TGTGCCAGTAGTTACCCGACAGGGGGCTATGGCTACACCTTC.

As DNA, the CDR3 is TGTGCCAGCAGTCGTTCGGGACTAGCGGGACGTCACGAGCAGTACTTC. It translates to CASSRSGLAGRHEQYF. The genes are TRBV5-4 and TRBJ2-7, with TRBD2 matching over 13 bases. Trimming at V came to 5 bases and at J to 5 bases, leaving 10 bases not matched to a gene. The CDR3 runs 16 residues. Germline V lookup: CDR1 SGHNT, CDR2 YYREEE (reference sequence).

This clone was observed a single time. The rearrangement uses TRBV30 and TRBJ2-2; 7 bases agree with TRBD1. J was trimmed by 3 bases and V by 3 bases; bases with no gene match: 10. The CDR3 runs 16 residues. Germline CDR1 GTSNPN, CDR2 SVGIG (reference sequence). CDR3 region: CAWRPPDRVHTGELFF. DNA of the CDR3: TGTGCCTGGAGACCTCCCGACAGGGTGCACACCGGGGAGCTGTTTTTT. The complete variable domain, with remaining parts taken from reference TRBV30 and TRBJ2-2, reads SQTIHQWPATLVQPVGSPLSLECTVEGTSNPNLYWYRQAAGRGLQLLFYSVGIGQISSEVPQNLSASRPQDRQFILSSKKLLLSDSGFYLCAWRPPDRVHTGELFFGEGSRLTVL.

V gene TRBV7-3 combines with J gene TRBJ1-1, with D possibly being TRBD1 (6 bases). The CDR3 is 14 residues long. Germline CDR1 SGHTA, CDR2 FQGTGA. V lost 0 bases and J lost 5, with 10 bases in between. CDR3 in DNA: TGTGCCAGCAGCTTAACTGGGGGGCGGACTGAAGCTTTCTTT. Amino acids: CASSLTGGRTEAFF.

This clone is a singleton in its sample. The rearrangement uses TRBV28 and TRBJ1-5, with a weak D call TRBD1 (5 bases). The V gene's germline CDR1 is MDHEN and CDR2 SYDVKM. V was shortened by 7 bases and J by 4 bases, with 11 bases between the two germline ends. The CDR3 has 13 residues. The CDR3 sequence is CASTWDGNQPQHF. Written as DNA, the CDR3 is TGTGCCAGCACTTGGGACGGTAATCAGCCCCAGCATTTT.

The chain has TRBV5-1 and TRBJ2-4; D gene ambiguous. V lost 0 bases to trimming and J lost 2 bases, with 9 bases between them. The CDR3 sequence is 15 residues long. The germline CDR1 and CDR2 sequences are SGHRS and YFSETQ. CDR3 DNA: TGCGCCAGCAGCTTGGGTACGGGTACCAAAAACATTCAGTACTTC. The encoded protein is CASSLGTGTKNIQYF.

This clone was observed a handful of times. V usage is TRBV10-3 and J usage is TRBJ2-7, with 12 bases identical to TRBD1. CDR3 length equals 15 residues. The germline V gene encodes CDR1 ENHRY and CDR2 SYGVKD. V lost 6 bases, J lost 7 bases, and 10 bases stayed unmatched. The CDR3 bases are TGTGCCATCAGCCCGGGACAGGGGGCCGTAAGGGAGCAGTACTTC. This gives the protein CAISPGQGAVREQYF.

The chain is built from TRBV6-5 and TRBJ2-1, with 8 bases aligning to TRBD2. V gave up 8 bases and J gave up 4 bases; unmatched junction bases: 7. The CDR3 totals 14 residues. Germline V CDR1 and CDR2: MNHEY, SVGAGI. CDR3 sequence: CASQSGSKYNEQFF. The DNA for the CDR3 is TGTGCCAGCCAAAGCGGGAGTAAATACAATGAGCAGTTCTTC.

The genes are TRBV18 and TRBJ2-1, with TRBD1 identical over 10 bases. The CDR3 length is 15 residues. The junction had 5 bases not matched to a gene; V was cut back by 2 bases and J by 7 bases. CDR1 is KGHSH and CDR2 is LQKENI in the germline V gene. The CDR3 region has the DNA TGTGCCAGCTCACCAATGGGGACAGGGGTTAATGAGCAGTTCTTC. This encodes CASSPMGTGVNEQFF.

V is TRBV5-1 and J is TRBJ1-1; unclear D gene. The CDR3 consists of 14 residues. V lost 7 bases to trimming and J lost 3 bases, with 16 bases between them. In germline, CDR1 is SGHRS, CDR2 YFSETQ. CDR3: CASALREGHTEAFF. CDR3 coding DNA: TGCGCCAGCGCCTTAAGGGAGGGTCACACTGAAGCTTTCTTT.

Remarks on this clone: Distinct nucleotide sequences in the sample also encode this CDR3. The chain carries TRBV11-2 and TRBJ2-7; TRBD1 is a possible D gene (6 bases). Trimming cost V 5 bases and J 2 bases, with 13 bases left between them. Germline loops: CDR1 SGHAT, CDR2 FQNNGV. The CDR3 is made up of 14 amino acids. The CDR3 loop is CASSLEQGPYEQYF. In DNA, the CDR3 is TGTGCCAGCAGCCTGGAACAGGGACCCTACGAGCAGTACTTC.